Listed below are T cell receptor beta chains from one sample, sequenced in a study of shared clonotypes between healthy human individuals. TCRdb's copy holds only in-frame clones and misses some; the assay was immunoSEQ multiplex PCR. The data hold fewer than 400,000 clones, with less than 85% observed a single time. The sequencing input was memory CD4+ T cells sorted from blood. The receptors originated from a man aged 30 to 39 in good health. The CDR3 runs from the conserved cysteine through the conserved F or W. The D gene is left open where the match is weak. Not all rows give a size; the values are once, few, many and, for expanded clones, a class.

j_call,clone_size,v_call,d_call,cdr3_aa,cdr3_nt
TRBJ1-2,NA,TRBV5-1,TRBD1,CASSLGQGALGYTF,TGCGCCAGCAGCTTGGGACAGGGGGCCTTGGGCTACACCTTC
TRBJ2-3,once,TRBV7-2,NA,CASRRDADTQYF,TGTGCCAGCAGGAGGGATGCAGATACGCAGTATTTT
TRBJ2-5,NA,TRBV7-9,TRBD2,CASSEGTSGRAGETQYF,TGTGCCAGCAGTGAAGGAACTAGCGGGAGGGCCGGTGAGACCCAGTACTTC
TRBJ1-1,few,TRBV19,NA,CATTQIGTNTEAFF,TGTGCCACCACACAAATAGGGACGAACACTGAAGCTTTCTTT
TRBJ2-7,NA,TRBV6-6,NA,CASSYGTPYSYEQYF,TGTGCCAGCAGTTACGGAACTCCATACTCCTACGAGCAGTACTTC
TRBJ1-5,NA,TRBV19,TRBD1,CASSIGTDRARQPQHF,TGTGCCAGTAGTATAGGCACGGACAGGGCTCGTCAGCCCCAGCATTTT
TRBJ2-6,NA,TRBV28,TRBD1,CASSRTGTGRRANVLTF,TGTGCCAGCAGTCGTACCGGGACAGGGCGACGGGCCAACGTCCTGACTTTC
TRBJ2-1,NA,TRBV18,TRBD1,CASSPYPGGASYNEQFF,TGTGCCAGCTCACCCTATCCAGGGGGCGCATCCTACAATGAGCAGTTCTTC
TRBJ1-4,NA,TRBV5-1,TRBD1,CASSLVTGADEKLFF,TGCGCCAGCAGCTTGGTAACAGGGGCTGATGAAAAACTGTTTTTT
TRBJ2-6,NA,TRBV11-2,TRBD1,CASSLNTGGGANVLTF,TGTGCCAGCAGCTTAAACACAGGGGGAGGGGCCAACGTCCTGACTTTC
TRBJ2-7,NA,TRBV7-2,NA,CASSLRRGSSYEQYF,TGTGCCAGCAGCCTTCGGAGGGGGAGCTCCTACGAGCAGTACTTC
TRBJ2-3,few,TRBV7-9,NA,CASSRNSGGDTQYF,TGTGCCAGCAGCCGGAATTCTGGGGGGGATACGCAGTATTTT
TRBJ2-3,NA,TRBV5-1,NA,CASSQTPDTDTQYF,TGCGCCAGCAGCCAGACCCCCGACACAGATACGCAGTATTTT
TRBJ2-5,NA,TRBV5-4,NA,CASSPGESHQETQYF,TGTGCCAGCAGCCCCGGGGAGTCCCACCAAGAGACCCAGTACTTC
TRBJ2-7,NA,TRBV28,NA,CASSLPWGYEQYF,TGTGCCAGCAGTCTCCCCTGGGGGTACGAGCAGTACTTC
TRBJ1-5,NA,TRBV2,NA,CASNPGGRNEPQHF,TGTGCCAGTAATCCGGGGGGGAGGAATGAGCCCCAGCATTTT
TRBJ2-5,once,TRBV21-1,NA,CASSKAKDLVHETQYF,TGTGCCAGCAGCAAAGCCAAGGATCTAGTTCATGAGACCCAGTACTTC
TRBJ1-1,NA,TRBV2,NA,CASRNQGNTEAFF,TGTGCCAGCAGGAACCAGGGGAACACTGAAGCTTTCTTT
TRBJ2-5,once,TRBV11-2,NA,CASSLERMRGGETQYF,TGTGCCAGCAGCTTAGAAAGGATGAGGGGCGGAGAGACCCAGTACTTC
TRBJ2-7,NA,TRBV7-7,TRBD2,CASSSGLARTYEQYF,TGTGCCAGCAGCTCCGGACTAGCGAGGACCTACGAGCAGTACTTC
TRBJ2-1,few,TRBV5-1,TRBD2,CASSLGYGRDNNEQFF,TGCGCCAGCAGCTTGGGTTACGGGAGGGACAACAATGAGCAGTTCTTC
TRBJ2-2,NA,TRBV5-1,TRBD1,CASSGTGGAAGELFF,TGCGCCAGCAGCGGTACAGGGGGCGCCGCCGGGGAGCTGTTTTTT
TRBJ1-2,NA,TRBV10-3,NA,CAISAQQEYGYTF,TGTGCCATCAGTGCCCAACAGGAATATGGCTACACCTTC
TRBJ1-2,NA,TRBV6-1,NA,CASSGVIFSLDGYTF,TGTGCCAGCAGTGGTGTGATTTTTAGTCTTGATGGCTACACCTTC
TRBJ2-7,NA,TRBV6-1,TRBD1,CASSVQGALRYF,TGTGCCAGCAGTGTACAGGGGGCGCTTCGGTACTTC
TRBJ1-5,NA,TRBV19,NA,CASSTHLQGTNQPQHF,TGTGCCAGTAGTACCCATTTACAGGGTACCAATCAGCCCCAGCATTTT
TRBJ2-5,NA,TRBV5-4,TRBD2,CASSLISSGSGETQYF,TGTGCCAGCAGCTTGATTTCTAGCGGGAGCGGGGAGACCCAGTACTTC
TRBJ2-7,NA,TRBV4-3,NA,CASSQDPLFYEQYF,TGCGCCAGCAGCCAAGATCCCCTTTTCTACGAGCAGTACTTC
TRBJ2-7,many,TRBV5-4,TRBD1,CASSSRGRGEQYF,TGTGCCAGCAGCTCGAGGGGGCGAGGCGAGCAGTACTTC
TRBJ2-3,NA,TRBV28,NA,CASRGAGPPEIYDTQYF,TGTGCCAGCAGGGGGGCAGGGCCGCCAGAGATCTACGATACGCAGTATTTT
TRBJ1-4,NA,TRBV27,NA,CASSPPGARSEKLFF,TGTGCCAGCAGTCCGCCGGGGGCGCGGTCTGAAAAACTGTTTTTT
TRBJ2-1,NA,TRBV7-2,NA,CASSLPRGFSYNEQFF,TGTGCCAGCAGCCTCCCTCGGGGGTTCTCCTACAATGAGCAGTTCTTC